This record looks at one T cell receptor beta chain sequence and its context. The antigen is not known. The data derive from a study of siplizumab effects on memory and regulatory T cells. Generated by immunoSEQ multiplex PCR, the TCRdb table keeps only in-frame clones and is missing some. The data hold about 100,000 clones, with roughly 92% observed a single time. Study results and limitations: Sequences below about 10^-5 frequency were poorly captured, limiting mapping of alloreactive clones. In unstimulated cells, naive T cells appeared more diverse than memory T cells and seemed major alloresponse contributors. Siplizumab significantly lowered the alloreactive sequences that could be traced to unstimulated CD4+ memory cells. Researchers did not confirm the suppressive function of proliferating Tregs from siplizumab cultures.

Germline V CDR1 and CDR2: MGHRA, YSYEKL. The CDR3 is 17 amino acids. The V gene lost 4 bases and the J gene lost 2 bases, with 20 bases spanning the gap. The sequenced material came from Tregs sorted from blood. The chain couples TRBV4-1 to TRBJ2-5; D could derive from TRBD1 or TRBD2 (5 bases each). The clonotype originates from a human donor in good health. CDR3 in DNA: TGCGCCAGCAGCCCGCTCTTTGGGGACCCTACACAAGAGACCCAGTACTTC. Its translation is CASSPLFGDPTQETQYF.